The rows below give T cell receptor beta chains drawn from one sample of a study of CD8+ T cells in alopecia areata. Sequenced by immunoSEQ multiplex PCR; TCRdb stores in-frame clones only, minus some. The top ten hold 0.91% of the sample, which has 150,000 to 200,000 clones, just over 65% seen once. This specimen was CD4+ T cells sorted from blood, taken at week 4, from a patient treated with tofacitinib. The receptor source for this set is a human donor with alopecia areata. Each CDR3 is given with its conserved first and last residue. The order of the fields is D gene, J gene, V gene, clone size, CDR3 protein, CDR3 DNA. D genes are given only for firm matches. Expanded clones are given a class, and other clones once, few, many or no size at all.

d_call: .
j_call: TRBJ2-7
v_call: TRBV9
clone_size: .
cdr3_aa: CASTQGKKGTEYF
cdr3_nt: TGTGCCAGCACCCAAGGGAAGAAGGGGACTGAGTACTTC

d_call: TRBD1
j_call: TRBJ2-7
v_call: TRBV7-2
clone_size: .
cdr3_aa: CASSVRDRSYEQYF
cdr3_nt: TGTGCCAGCAGCGTCCGGGACAGGTCCTACGAGCAGTACTTC

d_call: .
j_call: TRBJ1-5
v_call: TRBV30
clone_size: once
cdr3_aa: CAWATENNQPQHF
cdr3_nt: TGTGCCTGGGCGACAGAGAACAATCAGCCCCAGCATTTT

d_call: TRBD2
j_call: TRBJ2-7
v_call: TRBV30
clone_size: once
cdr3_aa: CAWTLAGVYEQYF
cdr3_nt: TGTGCCTGGACCCTAGCGGGGGTCTACGAGCAGTACTTC

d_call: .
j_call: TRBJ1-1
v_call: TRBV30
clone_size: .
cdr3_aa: CAWNGQANTEAFF
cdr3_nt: TGTGCCTGGAACGGTCAGGCGAACACTGAAGCTTTCTTT

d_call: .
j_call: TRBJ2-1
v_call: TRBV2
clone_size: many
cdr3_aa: CASISYNEQFF
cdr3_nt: TGTGCCAGCATCAGTTACAATGAGCAGTTCTTC

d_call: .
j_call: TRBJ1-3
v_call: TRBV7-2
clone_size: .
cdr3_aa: CASSSSWNTIYF
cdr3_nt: TGTGCCAGCAGTAGTAGTTGGAACACCATATATTTT

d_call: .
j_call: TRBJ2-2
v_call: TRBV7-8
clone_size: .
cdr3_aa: CASRNSRGSNTGELFF
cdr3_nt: TGTGCCAGCAGAAACTCGAGGGGGTCGAACACCGGGGAGCTGTTTTTT

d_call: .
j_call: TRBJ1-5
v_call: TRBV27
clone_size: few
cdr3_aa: CASSLSAGPNQPQHF
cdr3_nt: TGTGCCAGCAGTTTATCAGCTGGGCCTAATCAGCCCCAGCATTTT

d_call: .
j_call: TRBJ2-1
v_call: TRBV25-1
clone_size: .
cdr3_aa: CASSGIGNNEQFF
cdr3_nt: TGTGCCAGCAGTGGGATAGGAAACAATGAGCAGTTCTTC

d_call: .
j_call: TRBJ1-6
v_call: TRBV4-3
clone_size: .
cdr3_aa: CASSQATAYNSPLHF
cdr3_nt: TGCGCCAGCAGCCAAGCGACCGCCTATAATTCACCCCTCCACTTT

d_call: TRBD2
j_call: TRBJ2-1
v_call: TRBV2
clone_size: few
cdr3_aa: CASSESGGAYNEQFF
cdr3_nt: TGTGCCAGCAGTGAAAGCGGGGGGGCTTATAATGAGCAGTTCTTC

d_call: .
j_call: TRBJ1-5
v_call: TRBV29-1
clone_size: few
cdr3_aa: CSVLPDPNQPQHF
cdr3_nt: TGCAGCGTTCTCCCTGATCCCAATCAGCCCCAGCATTTT

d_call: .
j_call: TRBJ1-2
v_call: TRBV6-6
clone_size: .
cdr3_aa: CASSYNLGYTF
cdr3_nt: TGTGCCAGCAGTTACAACCTCGGCTACACCTTC

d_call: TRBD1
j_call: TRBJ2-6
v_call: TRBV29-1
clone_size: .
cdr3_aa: CSVDRAGANVLTF
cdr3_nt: TGCAGCGTCGACAGGGCTGGGGCCAACGTCCTGACTTTC

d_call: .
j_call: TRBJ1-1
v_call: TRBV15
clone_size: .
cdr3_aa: CATSRAAVGEAFF
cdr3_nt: TGTGCCACCAGCAGGGCCGCGGTCGGTGAAGCTTTCTTT

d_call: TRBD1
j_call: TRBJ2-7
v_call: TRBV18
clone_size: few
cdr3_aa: CASSPTRLDRGYEQYF
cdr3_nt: TGTGCCAGCTCACCAACTCGTTTGGACAGGGGTTACGAGCAGTACTTC

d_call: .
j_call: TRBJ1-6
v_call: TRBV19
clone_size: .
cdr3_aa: CASSPTDGFNSPLHF
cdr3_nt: TGTGCCAGTAGTCCGACGGACGGATTTAATTCACCCCTCCACTTT

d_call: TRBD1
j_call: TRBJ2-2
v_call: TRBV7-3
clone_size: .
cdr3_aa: CASSPMTGQSGELFF
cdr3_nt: TGTGCCAGCAGCCCGATGACAGGGCAAAGCGGGGAGCTGTTTTTT

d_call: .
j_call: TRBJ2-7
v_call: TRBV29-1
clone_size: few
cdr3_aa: CSVEDRGAQLQYF
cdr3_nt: TGCAGCGTTGAAGATCGCGGGGCCCAGTTGCAGTACTTC